These 19 T cell receptor beta chains were all obtained from the same sample, sequenced in a study of control samples from healthy donors and cancer patients. The repertoire was sequenced with immunoSEQ multiplex PCR; TCRdb's copy has only in-frame clones and lacks some. The sample records some 130,000 clones, just under 95% being singletons. The sample consisted of blood. These receptors originate from a young man in good health.

V and J are TRBV27 and TRBJ1-1, with TRBD1 matching over 9 bases. Trimming took 6 bases from V and 6 from J; bases not matched to a gene: 2. CDR3 length: 12 residues. Germline lookup yields CDR1 MNHEY and CDR2 SMNVEV (reference sequence). The CDR3 is CASSDRGAEAFF. CDR3 in DNA: TGTGCCAGCAGCGACAGGGGGGCTGAAGCTTTCTTT.

This clone was detected only once. The chain uses TRBV5-8 and TRBJ2-5; TRBD2 might be the D (5 bases). Germline V gives CDR1 SGHTS, CDR2 YDEGEE. The CDR3 runs to 15 residues. V dropped 5 bases and J dropped 1 base, with 15 bases sitting between them. For the CDR3, the DNA is TGTGCCAGCAGAAAAGGGTCGGGGTTCCAAGAGACCCAGTACTTC. Translation: CASRKGSGFQETQYF.

The CDR3 DNA is TGTGCCAGCAGTCGGCTGAGGGGAATAGGAAACACCATATATTTT. Encoded protein: CASSRLRGIGNTIYF. The chain carries TRBV28 and TRBJ1-3; the D gene is possibly TRBD1 (5 bases). The CDR3 is 15 residues long. V was trimmed by 5 bases and J by 4 bases, leaving 15 bases between them. Germline CDR1 reads MDHEN; CDR2 reads SYDVKM.

The chain has TRBV5-4 and TRBJ2-4; 7 bases fit TRBD1. Unmatched junction bases numbered 8, after V lost 4 bases and J lost 1 base. This CDR3 comprises 16 residues. CDR1 and CDR2 (germline): SGHNT, YYREEE (reference sequence). The CDR3 DNA sequence: TGTGCCAGCAGCCGACAGGGCTATTCGGCCAAAAACATTCAGTACTTC. Translated, it gives CASSRQGYSAKNIQYF.

V usage is TRBV27 and J usage is TRBJ1-5, with D tentatively TRBD1 (6 bases). The V end lost 4 bases, the J end lost 3 bases, and 19 bases lay between the germline ends. The CDR3 spans 17 residues. Germline values: CDR1 MNHEY, CDR2 SMNVEV (reference sequence). In DNA form, the CDR3 reads TGTGCCAGCAGTTCCGCCGTGGACAGATCTACCAATCAGCCCCAGCATTTT. Encoded protein: CASSSAVDRSTNQPQHF.

This chain uses TRBV30 with TRBJ2-3; no clear D. V was trimmed by 2 bases and J by 2 bases, leaving 5 bases between them. The CDR3 has 12 amino acids. Germline V gives CDR1 GTSNPN, CDR2 SVGIG (reference sequence). CDR3: CAWSPTTDTQYF. DNA of the CDR3: TGTGCCTGGAGTCCCACCACAGATACGCAGTATTTT. Filled out from reference TRBV30 and TRBJ2-3, the complete variable domain reads SQTIHQWPATLVQPVGSPLSLECTVEGTSNPNLYWYRQAAGRGLQLLFYSVGIGQISSEVPQNLSASRPQDRQFILSSKKLLLSDSGFYLCAWSPTTDTQYFGPGTRLTVL.

V is TRBV5-5 and J is TRBJ2-1; 11 bases are shared with TRBD2. Trimming at V came to 4 bases and at J to 4 bases, leaving 7 bases not matched to a gene. The CDR3 consists of 16 residues. Germline V gene sequence: CDR1 SGHKS, CDR2 YYEKEE (reference sequence). As DNA, the CDR3 is TGTGCCAGCAGCAAGACACTAGCGGGGGCGTACAATGAGCAGTTCTTC. Its protein is CASSKTLAGAYNEQFF.

This chain uses TRBV28 with TRBJ2-1; the D is unclear. Germline V gene sequence: CDR1 MDHEN, CDR2 SYDVKM. Deletions cut 5 bases from V and 0 bases from J, with 8 bases between. The CDR3 is 14 residues long. CDR3 sequence reads: CASSLLGSYNEQFF. Here the CDR3 DNA reads TGTGCCAGCAGTCTCCTAGGCTCCTACAATGAGCAGTTCTTC.

The chain uses TRBV11-2 and TRBJ2-2, with 7 bases fitting TRBD1. CDR3 size: 16 residues. CDR1 is SGHAT, CDR2 FQNNGV, per germline. Trimming cost V 6 bases and J 2 bases; bases outside gene matches: 9. For the CDR3, the DNA is TGTGCCAGCAGACCAATAGGACAGGAAAACACCGGGGAGCTGTTTTTT. It encodes CASRPIGQENTGELFF.

This chain connects TRBV7-9 to TRBJ1-3; 7 bases are shared with TRBD1. CDR3 length equals 16 residues. The V segment lost 4 bases and the J segment 0 bases; nucleotides outside the gene matches: 6. The germline V gene encodes CDR1 SEHNR and CDR2 FQNEAQ (reference sequence). The CDR3 DNA sequence: TGTGCCAGCAGCTATGACAGGGCCAACTCTGGAAACACCATATATTTT. Encoded protein: CASSYDRANSGNTIYF.

The rearrangement links TRBV23-1 to TRBJ1-1, with D perhaps TRBD1 (5 bases). TRBV23-1 is an ORF, with its function uncertain. V dropped 4 bases and J dropped 0 bases, with 12 bases sitting between them. CDR3 length: 15 amino acids. The DNA of the CDR3 is TGCGCCAGCAGTCTCGGTTGGGGGATGAACACTGAAGCTTTCTTT. Residues: CASSLGWGMNTEAFF.

The genes are TRBV7-2 and TRBJ1-1; weak D call: TRBD1 (6 bases). The V end was cut by 3 bases, the J end by 5 bases, with 10 bases between. The CDR3 runs 13 residues. Germline V gene data show CDR1 as SGHTA and CDR2 as FQGNSA. CDR3 residues: CASSLGGATEAFF. The CDR3, as DNA: TGTGCCAGCAGCTTGGGGGGCGCAACTGAAGCTTTCTTT.

The chain joins TRBV28 to TRBJ1-2, with D possibly TRBD1 on 5 matching bases. CDR3 length: 13 amino acids. Germline V gives CDR1 MDHEN, CDR2 SYDVKM. V lost 2 bases and J lost 5, with 9 bases in between. The CDR3 loop is CASSLAGLYGYTF. The CDR3 coding sequence is TGTGCCAGCAGTTTAGCAGGGCTTTATGGCTACACCTTC.

The chain employs TRBV6-6 and TRBJ2-7; the match to TRBD1 covers 10 bases. The CDR3 loop spans 14 amino acids. Germline-derived CDR1 and CDR2 are MNHNY and SVGAGI (reference sequence). Trimming at V came to 2 bases and at J to 5 bases, leaving 3 bases not matched to a gene. CDR3 amino acids: CASSYDRGPHEQYF. The CDR3, as DNA: TGTGCCAGCAGTTACGACAGGGGGCCCCACGAGCAGTACTTC.

This clone was seen once. The J gene is TRBJ1-6, the V gene TRBV19; D may be TRBD1 (6 bases). The length of the CDR3 is 14 residues. Germline CDR1 is LNHDA and CDR2 is SQIVND (reference sequence). The V end was cut by 4 bases, the J end by 7 bases, with 11 bases between. The CDR3 nucleotides are TGTGCCAGTAGTACCAGGGGAGGGAATTCACCCCTCCACTTT. Its protein is CASSTRGGNSPLHF. Variable domain in full (rest from reference TRBV19 and TRBJ1-6): DGGITQSPKYLFRKEGQNVTLSCEQNLNHDAMYWYRQDPGQGLRLIYYSQIVNDFQKGDIAEGYSVSREKKESFPLTVTSAQKNPTAFYLCASSTRGGNSPLHFGNGTRLTVT.

The chain carries TRBV4-3 and TRBJ1-1; a weak D match, TRBD1 (5 bases). This CDR3 spans 14 amino acids. Germline V lookup: CDR1 LGHNA, CDR2 YSLEER. Trimming left V 4 bases short and J 1 base short, with 10 bases between. CDR3 region: CASSPGTQNTEAFF. The CDR3 DNA follows: TGCGCCAGCAGCCCCGGGACGCAGAACACTGAAGCTTTCTTT.

This clone was recorded only once. The chain links TRBV6-2 or TRBV6-3 to TRBJ1-5, with TRBD1 as a possible D gene (6 bases). This CDR3 has 13 amino acids. The germline gives CDR1 MNHEY, CDR2 SVGEGT. Trimming removed 2 bases at V and 4 bases at J, with 6 bases between. CDR3 coding DNA: TGTGCCAGCAGTTACAGGGGGAATCAGCCCCAGCATTTT. Encoded protein: CASSYRGNQPQHF.

The chain couples TRBV14 to TRBJ2-3; 9 bases align to TRBD1. From germline, CDR1 is SGHDN and CDR2 FVKESK. CDR3 length: 19 residues. V lost 0 bases and J lost 2; bases outside the gene matches: 12. This CDR3 reads CASSQDQVGTGPYTDTQYF. CDR3 DNA sequence: TGTGCCAGCAGCCAAGATCAGGTCGGGACAGGGCCTTACACAGATACGCAGTATTTT.

V is TRBV7-9 and J is TRBJ2-5; tentatively, D is TRBD1 (5 bases). V lost 5 bases and J 5 bases, leaving 15 bases between the germline ends. In germline, CDR1 is SEHNR, CDR2 FQNEAQ (reference sequence). The CDR3 has 14 residues. CDR3: CASSKLQGGETQYF. The CDR3 DNA reads as TGTGCCAGCAGCAAACTTCAGGGTGGTGAGACCCAGTACTTC.